The 26 T cell receptor beta chains given below trace back to one sample, sequenced in a study of blood T cell repertoires in COVID-19. Using immunoSEQ multiplex PCR, the repertoire was profiled, and TCRdb retains in-frame clones only, with some absent. In the table there are approximately 120,000 clones, 88% of which are singletons. Sequencing was performed on peripheral blood. These TCRs come from an elderly woman with acute or convalescent COVID-19.

The rearrangement links TRBV12-5 to TRBJ2-3; D possibly corresponds to TRBD2 (6 bases). Germline values: CDR1 LGHNT, CDR2 FRNRAP. V was shortened by 2 bases and J by 1 base, with 22 bases between the two germline ends. This CDR3 spans 19 amino acids. CDR3 region: CASGLSTSRTRGGTDTQYF. Written as DNA, the CDR3 is TGTGCTAGTGGTTTGTCCACTAGCAGAACCCGAGGCGGCACAGATACGCAGTATTTT.

The rearrangement uses TRBV12-5 and TRBJ2-3; D unclear. Trimming removed 3 bases from V and 1 base from J, with 5 bases in between. The CDR3 has 13 residues. The germline CDR1 and CDR2 sequences are LGHNT and FRNRAP. The CDR3 region is CASGFAGTDTQYF. Written as DNA, the CDR3 is TGTGCTAGTGGTTTTGCGGGCACAGATACGCAGTATTTT.

This chain connects TRBV12-5 to TRBJ2-7, with 8 positions matching TRBD1. Trimming cost V 0 bases and J 6 bases; bases outside gene matches: 7. Looked up from germline, CDR1 is LGHNT and CDR2 is FRNRAP. The CDR3 spans 15 residues. In DNA form, the CDR3 reads TGTGCTAGTGGTTTGGTCCCGGACAGGGCTGGCGAGCAGTACTTC. This codes for CASGLVPDRAGEQYF.

V is TRBV19 and J is TRBJ2-5, with 10 nucleotides matching TRBD2. J lost 3 bases, V lost 6 bases, and 7 bases had no gene match. Germline V gene data show CDR1 as LNHDA and CDR2 as SQIVND (reference sequence). The CDR3 sequence is 15 residues long. CDR3 residues: CASSIIAGGEETQYF. The DNA of the CDR3 is TGTGCCAGTAGCATTATAGCGGGAGGTGAAGAGACCCAGTACTTC.

The chain recombines TRBV7-8 with TRBJ1-5, with D unresolved. Germline values: CDR1 SGHVS, CDR2 FQNEAQ. The V and J ends lost 1 base and 5 bases respectively, with 9 bases between them. The CDR3 sequence is 14 residues long. CDR3 nucleotide sequence: TGTGCCAGCAGCTTAGGCCGGTTTGATCAGCCCCAGCATTTT. It translates to CASSLGRFDQPQHF. The full variable domain, rest sourced from reference TRBV7-8 and TRBJ1-5, is GAGVSQSPRYKVAKRGQDVALRCDPISGHVSLFWYQQALGQGPEFLTYFQNEAQLDKSGLPSDRFFAERPEGSVSTLKIQRTQQEDSAVYLCASSLGRFDQPQHFGDGTRLSIL.

This sequence joins TRBV6-5 and TRBJ1-2, with 7 bases aligning to TRBD1. Germline lookup yields CDR1 MNHEY and CDR2 SVGAGI. Trimming removed 0 bases from V and 4 bases from J; junction bases left unmatched: 5. This CDR3 contains 15 residues. The CDR3 sequence: CASSYSGTDLYGYTF. CDR3 DNA sequence: TGTGCCAGCAGTTACTCCGGGACAGACCTCTATGGCTACACCTTC.

The chain combines TRBV2 with TRBJ2-1; 9 bases match TRBD1. Germline lookup yields CDR1 SNHLY and CDR2 FYNNEI. V shed 4 bases, J shed 7 bases, and the junction held 2 bases outside the gene matches. The CDR3 has 13 amino acids. CDR3 DNA sequence: TGTGCCAGCAGTGGACAGGGGGTAAATGAGCAGTTCTTC. Translated, it gives CASSGQGVNEQFF.

The count of this clone is one. This rearrangement joins TRBV11-2 to TRBJ1-4, with 8 positions matching TRBD1. Germline CDR1 SGHAT, CDR2 FQNNGV. The CDR3 runs 15 residues. Germline trimming cut 5 bases from V and 7 bases from J; bases unmatched to any gene: 9. The CDR3 bases are TGTGCCAGCAGCACCGGACAGGGAGGGATTGAAAAACTGTTTTTT. Translated: CASSTGQGGIEKLFF.

The chain uses TRBV28 and TRBJ1-3, with a weak D call TRBD1 (5 bases). The germline V gene has CDR1 MDHEN and CDR2 SYDVKM. Trimming removed 6 bases at V and 7 bases at J, with 22 bases between. The CDR3 is made up of 16 amino acids. In DNA form, the CDR3 reads TGTGCCAGCAGGGGGGGGGTCCTGATCCCGGGTAACACCATATATTTT. It is translated as CASRGGVLIPGNTIYF.

The genes are TRBV4-3 and TRBJ2-1, with 8 bases fitting TRBD2. Germline CDR1 and CDR2: LGHNA and YSLEER. Trimming took 1 base from V and 5 from J; bases not matched to a gene: 13. The CDR3 is 18 residues long. The DNA for the CDR3 is TGCGCCAGCAGCCAAGGTTTAGAGCGGGGGCGCCGTAACAATGAGCAGTTCTTC. Its translation is CASSQGLERGRRNNEQFF.

V gene TRBV7-6 combines with J gene TRBJ1-3; 7 positions match TRBD1. There are 17 residues in the CDR3. V dropped 1 base and J dropped 0; count of bases not matched to a gene: 6. CDR1 is SGHVS, CDR2 FNYEAQ, per germline. CDR3 protein: CASSLVGGQNSGNTIYF. For the CDR3, the DNA is TGTGCCAGCAGCTTAGTAGGGGGACAGAACTCTGGAAACACCATATATTTT.

The genes are TRBV7-6 and TRBJ2-7; no firm D call. V gave up 5 bases and J gave up 6 bases, with 11 bases separating them. This CDR3 is built from 12 residues. Germline assignment: CDR1 SGHVS and CDR2 FNYEAQ. The CDR3 bases are TGTGCCAGCAGCCGCCAGAATGGCGAGCAGTACTTC. Its translation: CASSRQNGEQYF.

This sequence joins TRBV9 and TRBJ1-6, with D possibly matching TRBD1 (6 bases). The CDR3 spans 17 residues. CDR1 is SGDLS, CDR2 YYNGEE, per germline. The ends were cut back, 4 bases at V and 6 bases at J, with 20 bases in the middle. CDR3 amino acids: CASSLRRWTDSNSPLHF. In nucleotides, the CDR3 is TGTGCCAGCAGCCTCCGCCGATGGACAGACAGTAATTCACCCCTCCACTTT.

V usage is TRBV7-2 and J usage is TRBJ2-7; D gene unclear. The V gene lost 5 bases and the J gene lost 2 bases, with 16 bases spanning the gap. The CDR3 is 15 residues long. CDR1 is SGHTA, CDR2 FQGNSA, per germline. Here the CDR3 DNA reads TGTGCCAGCAGCCACTCCGGGTCTAAGGCCTACGAGCAGTACTTC. Amino acid sequence: CASSHSGSKAYEQYF.

The J gene is TRBJ2-1, the V gene TRBV11-2; D is unresolved. Trimming pared 6 bases from V and 8 bases from J, leaving 8 bases between. This CDR3 spans 11 amino acids. The V gene's germline CDR1 is SGHAT and CDR2 FQNNGV. This CDR3 reads CASRASHEQFF. The DNA for the CDR3 is TGTGCCAGCAGGGCCTCTCATGAGCAGTTCTTC.

The chain carries TRBV4-3 and TRBJ2-2, with TRBD1 matching 7 bases. V lost 0 bases, J lost 2 bases, and 6 bases stayed unmatched. Germline V gene data show CDR1 as LGHNA and CDR2 as YSLEER. This CDR3 spans 17 amino acids. The CDR3 region is CASSQDRDRENTGELFF. In nucleotides, the CDR3 is TGCGCCAGCAGCCAAGATCGGGACAGAGAAAACACCGGGGAGCTGTTTTTT.

V is TRBV29-1 and J is TRBJ1-1; D ambiguous. V was shortened by 6 bases and J by 5 bases, with 13 bases between the two germline ends. This CDR3 is 12 amino acids long. Germline values: CDR1 SQVTM, CDR2 ANQGSEA. CDR3 loop: CSVGPRVTEAFF. Written as DNA, the CDR3 is TGCAGCGTCGGTCCCCGGGTTACTGAAGCTTTCTTT.

V is TRBV6-6 and J is TRBJ2-7; 7 bases map to TRBD1. V was pared by 7 bases and J by 3 bases, with 12 bases of the junction left unmatched. The CDR3 runs 15 residues. CDR1 and CDR2 from the germline V gene are MNHNY and SVGAGI (reference sequence). CDR3 amino acids: CASTPGQNAFYEQYF. The CDR3 DNA is TGTGCCAGCACCCCGGGACAGAACGCGTTCTACGAGCAGTACTTC.

CDR3 in DNA: TGTGCCACCAGCAGAGATGCTGGGGGGAGGGGTAGCGAGCAGTACTTC. Its translation: CATSRDAGGRGSEQYF. The chain uses TRBV15 and TRBJ2-7, with 7 bases aligning to TRBD2. Per germline, CDR1 LNHNV and CDR2 YYDKDF (reference sequence). This CDR3 is built from 16 residues. The J segment lost 6 bases and the V segment lost 0 bases, leaving 11 bases of the junction unmatched. The full variable domain, completed using reference TRBV15 and TRBJ2-7, is DAMVIQNPRYQVTQFGKPVTLSCSQTLNHNVMYWYQQKSSQAPKLLFHYYDKDFNNEADTPDNFQSRRPNTSFCFLDIRSPGLGDTAMYLCATSRDAGGRGSEQYFGPGTRLTVT.

The chain links TRBV3-1 (or the pseudogene TRBV3-2) to TRBJ1-2; 10 nucleotides agree with TRBD1. Losses at the gene ends were 1 base for V and 7 bases for J; bases not matched to a gene: 3. Germline V CDR1 and CDR2: LGHDT, YNNKEL (reference sequence). The length of the CDR3 is 14 residues. The CDR3 spells CASSQVGQGLGYTF. CDR3 nucleotides: TGTGCCAGCAGCCAAGTGGGACAGGGGCTTGGCTACACCTTC.

The V call is TRBV7-9, the J call TRBJ1-5; D is ambiguous. The V end was cut by 5 bases, the J end by 6 bases, with 11 bases between. From germline, CDR1 is SEHNR and CDR2 FQNEAQ (reference sequence). This CDR3 has 13 residues. The CDR3 loop reads CASSPVGGQPQHF. DNA of the CDR3: TGTGCCAGCAGCCCCGTTGGAGGTCAGCCCCAGCATTTT.

This clone showed up just once. The chain is built from TRBV7-2 and TRBJ2-7, with D possibly matching TRBD2 (5 bases). Germline assignment: CDR1 SGHTA and CDR2 FQGNSA. CDR3 length: 14 residues. V lost 5 bases and J 5 bases, leaving 16 bases between the germline ends. The CDR3 sequence is CASSVLESLNEQYF. For the CDR3, the DNA is TGTGCCAGCAGCGTACTAGAATCCCTAAACGAGCAGTACTTC.

A single count supports this clone. The chain joins TRBV15 to TRBJ2-5; D may be TRBD1 (5 bases). Per germline, CDR1 LNHNV and CDR2 YYDKDF (reference sequence). V was trimmed by 0 bases and J by 5 bases, leaving 7 bases between them. The CDR3 has 13 amino acids. DNA for the CDR3: TGTGCCACCAGCAGAGATTCAGGGGAGACCCAGTACTTC. Protein: CATSRDSGETQYF.

This rearrangement joins TRBV6-2 or TRBV6-3 to TRBJ2-3; 7 positions agree with TRBD1. The CDR3 has 12 residues. Germline V gene data show CDR1 as MNHEY and CDR2 as SVGEGT. After removal of 5 bases from V and 8 bases from J, the junction contained 4 bases not matched to a gene. The CDR3 reads CASSPTGFTQYF. The CDR3 nucleotides read TGTGCCAGCAGTCCGACAGGGTTTACGCAGTATTTT.

The V gene is TRBV28, the J gene TRBJ1-5; D possibly corresponds to TRBD1 (6 bases). The CDR3 is made up of 14 amino acids. Per germline, CDR1 MDHEN and CDR2 SYDVKM. V lost 8 bases, J lost 4 bases, and 15 bases lay in between. The CDR3 is CASVPPQGNQPQHF. The CDR3 DNA sequence: TGTGCCAGCGTTCCCCCTCAGGGGAATCAGCCCCAGCATTTT.

The chain recombines TRBV9 with TRBJ1-1; 8 bases map to TRBD1. The ends lost 3 bases at V and 3 bases at J; junction bases unmatched: 13. From germline, CDR1 is SGDLS and CDR2 YYNGEE. The CDR3 is 17 residues long. CDR3 sequence: CASSAGSGGYGYTEAFF. The CDR3 DNA reads as TGTGCCAGCAGCGCAGGGTCAGGGGGCTATGGGTACACTGAAGCTTTCTTT.